This is a list of T cell receptor beta chains from one sample in a study of cytomegalovirus exposure and HLA in healthy donors. Profiled with immunoSEQ multiplex PCR; TCRdb holds only in-frame clones, not every one. The sample includes some 110,000 clones, 75% to 85% of them seen just once. The sample taken for sequencing was PBMCs. These receptors originate from a young woman in good health and CMV-seropositive. The CDR3 runs from the conserved cysteine through the conserved F or W. D genes are given only for firm matches. The listing skips clone size in some rows; elsewhere it reads once, few, many or a size class.

CDR3 protein: CASSLTGTGSYGYTF; D gene: TRBD1; clone size: .; J gene: TRBJ1-2; CDR3 length: 15; V gene: TRBV7-3
CDR3 protein: CASSISTSGGTDEQFF; D gene: TRBD2; clone size: .; J gene: TRBJ2-1; CDR3 length: 16; V gene: TRBV7-9
CDR3 protein: CASSYDRISPNYGYTF; D gene: .; clone size: .; J gene: TRBJ1-2; CDR3 length: 16; V gene: TRBV6-5
CDR3 protein: CAWSDLLGEGGNTIYF; D gene: .; clone size: .; J gene: TRBJ1-3; CDR3 length: 16; V gene: TRBV30
CDR3 protein: CASRTLSYEQYF; D gene: .; clone size: once; J gene: TRBJ2-7; CDR3 length: 12; V gene: TRBV27
CDR3 protein: CASSLSEKDTQYF; D gene: .; clone size: .; J gene: TRBJ2-3; CDR3 length: 13; V gene: TRBV7-3
CDR3 protein: CASRPTGTSYEQYF; D gene: TRBD2; clone size: .; J gene: TRBJ2-7; CDR3 length: 14; V gene: TRBV5-1
CDR3 protein: CASSENGLAVYNEQFF; D gene: TRBD2; clone size: .; J gene: TRBJ2-1; CDR3 length: 16; V gene: TRBV27
CDR3 protein: CASSYFRGTLNGYTF; D gene: .; clone size: few; J gene: TRBJ1-2; CDR3 length: 15; V gene: TRBV5-6
CDR3 protein: CASSPMVLAGGNEQFF; D gene: TRBD2; clone size: once; J gene: TRBJ2-1; CDR3 length: 16; V gene: TRBV18
CDR3 protein: CASSPDRVFGNTIYF; D gene: TRBD1; clone size: .; J gene: TRBJ1-3; CDR3 length: 15; V gene: TRBV7-8
CDR3 protein: CASTAGGGYTF; D gene: .; clone size: .; J gene: TRBJ1-2; CDR3 length: 11; V gene: TRBV2
CDR3 protein: CASSYSKGGIGYTF; D gene: .; clone size: .; J gene: TRBJ1-2; CDR3 length: 14; V gene: TRBV6-5
CDR3 protein: CASSSLVSAEQFF; D gene: .; clone size: few; J gene: TRBJ2-1; CDR3 length: 13; V gene: TRBV7-9
CDR3 protein: CASSVTGVGELFF; D gene: .; clone size: .; J gene: TRBJ2-2; CDR3 length: 13; V gene: TRBV5-1
CDR3 protein: CASRPQGGAYEQYF; D gene: .; clone size: .; J gene: TRBJ2-7; CDR3 length: 14; V gene: TRBV14
CDR3 protein: CASSPNAGGTNEKLFF; D gene: TRBD1; clone size: .; J gene: TRBJ1-4; CDR3 length: 16; V gene: TRBV11-3
CDR3 protein: CASSLEALGETQYF; D gene: .; clone size: few; J gene: TRBJ2-5; CDR3 length: 14; V gene: TRBV27
CDR3 protein: CASSPGQGWTEAFF; D gene: TRBD1; clone size: .; J gene: TRBJ1-1; CDR3 length: 14; V gene: TRBV27
CDR3 protein: CASSSTADTQYF; D gene: .; clone size: .; J gene: TRBJ2-3; CDR3 length: 12; V gene: TRBV7-3